This T cell receptor (beta chain) was identified in a study of human T cells and chemical hapten exposure. Across the whole study: Patients had diphenylcyclopropenone applied to the scalp weekly throughout the roughly 24-week study.

TCRdb reanalysed the RACE reads using MiXCR and keeps one entry per CDR3 protein. The sample shows 70,000 or so distinct CDR3 sequences, approximately 10% of them seen only once. V was pared by 1 base and J by 2 bases, with 16 bases between. The germline CDR1 and CDR2 sequences are SGHAT and FQNNGV. The CDR3 runs 17 residues. A few counts support this clonotype. Indicated time point: patch test 3, about 24 weeks after DPC sensitization. Treatment here: therapeutic diphenylcyclopropenone sensitization with weekly scalp DPC. The sequencing used whole blood, collected in connection with sensitization to the hapten diphenylcyclopropenone (DPC). The chain combines TRBV11-2 with TRBJ2-3; possibly TRBD1 or TRBD2 for D (5 bases each). The TCR originated in a woman aged 45-65 years with alopecia areata. Some clones in this sample may be carry-over from other donors' samples. The CDR3 DNA is TGTGCCAGCAGCTTAGTACTATCGGGACCGCTCACAGATACGCAGTATTTT. Its translation: CASSLVLSGPLTDTQYF.